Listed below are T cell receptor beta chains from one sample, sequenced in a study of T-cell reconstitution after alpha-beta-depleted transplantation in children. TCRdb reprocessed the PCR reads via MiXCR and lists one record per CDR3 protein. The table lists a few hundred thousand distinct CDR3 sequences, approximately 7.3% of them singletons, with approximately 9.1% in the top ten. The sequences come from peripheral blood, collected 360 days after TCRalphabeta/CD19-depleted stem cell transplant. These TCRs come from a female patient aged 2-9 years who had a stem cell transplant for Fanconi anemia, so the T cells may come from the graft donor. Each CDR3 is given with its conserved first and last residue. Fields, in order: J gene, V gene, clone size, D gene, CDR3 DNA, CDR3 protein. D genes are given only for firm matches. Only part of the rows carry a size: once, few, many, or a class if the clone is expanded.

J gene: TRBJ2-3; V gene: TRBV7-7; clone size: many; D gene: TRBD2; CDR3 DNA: TGTGCCAGCAGCCTTGGACTAGCGGGGAAGGCAGATACGCAGTATTTT; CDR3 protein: CASSLGLAGKADTQYF
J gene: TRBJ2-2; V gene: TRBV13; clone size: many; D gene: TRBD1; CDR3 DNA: TGTGCCAGCAGCCGTGACAGGGTGAACACCGGGGAGCTGTTTTTT; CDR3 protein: CASSRDRVNTGELFF
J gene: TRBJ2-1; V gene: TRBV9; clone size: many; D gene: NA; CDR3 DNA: TGTGCCAGCAGCGTACCTCTCGAAGACTTTACCGGAGGCAATGAGCAGTTCTTC; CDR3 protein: CASSVPLEDFTGGNEQFF
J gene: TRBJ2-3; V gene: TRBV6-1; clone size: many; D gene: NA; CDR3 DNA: TGTGCCAGCAGGGGGACGGTTACTAGCACAGATACGCAGTATTTT; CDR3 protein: CASRGTVTSTDTQYF
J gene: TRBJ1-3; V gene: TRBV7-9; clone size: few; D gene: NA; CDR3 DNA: TGTGCCAGCAGCTTACTTAGGACCGCCGGCGGAAACACCATATATTTT; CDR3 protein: CASSLLRTAGGNTIYF
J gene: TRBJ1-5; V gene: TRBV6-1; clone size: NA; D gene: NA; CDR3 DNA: TGTGCCAGCAGTGAAGCCCGAGCGGGCAATCAGCCCCAGCATTTT; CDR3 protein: CASSEARAGNQPQHF
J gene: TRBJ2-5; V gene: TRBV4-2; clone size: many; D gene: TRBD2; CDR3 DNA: TGTGCCAGCAGCCTACAGCTAGCGGGAGAAGATGAGACCCAGTACTTC; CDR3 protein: CASSLQLAGEDETQYF
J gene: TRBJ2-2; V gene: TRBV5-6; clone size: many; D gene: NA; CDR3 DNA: TGTGCCAGCAGCTTTCTAGCGTCAGGGGAGCTGTTTTTT; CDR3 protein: CASSFLASGELFF
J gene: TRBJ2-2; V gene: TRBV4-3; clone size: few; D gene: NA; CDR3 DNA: TGCGCCAGCAGCCAAGATGGGGGTACTGTCGTGGGGGATCTGTTTTTT; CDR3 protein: CASSQDGGTVVGDLFF
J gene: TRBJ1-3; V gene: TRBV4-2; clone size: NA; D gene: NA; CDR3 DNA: TGTGCCAGCAGCCATGAAGGACTCCGTAGAAACACCATATATTTT; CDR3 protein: CASSHEGLRRNTIYF
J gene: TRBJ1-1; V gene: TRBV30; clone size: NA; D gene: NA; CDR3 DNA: TGTGCCTGGAGTTTTGGGGCGCACACTGAAGCTTTCTTT; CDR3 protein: CAWSFGAHTEAFF
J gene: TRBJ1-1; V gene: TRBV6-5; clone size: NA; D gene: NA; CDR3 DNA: TGTGCCAGCAGAAGGGAGCGGACTTGGAGCACTGAAGCTTTCTTT; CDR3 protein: CASRRERTWSTEAFF
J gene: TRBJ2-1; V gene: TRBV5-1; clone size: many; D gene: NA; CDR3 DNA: TGCGCCAGCAGCTTGGGCGGGTTGAATGAGCAGTTCTTC; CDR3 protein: CASSLGGLNEQFF
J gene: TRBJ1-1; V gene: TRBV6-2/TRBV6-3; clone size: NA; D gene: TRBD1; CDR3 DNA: TGTGCCAGCAGGCACACAGGGGGCACTGAAGCTTTCTTT; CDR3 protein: CASRHTGGTEAFF
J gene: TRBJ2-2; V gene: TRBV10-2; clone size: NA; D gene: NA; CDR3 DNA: TGCGCCAGCAGTTACTTCCCCAAGAACACCGGGGAGCTGTTTTTT; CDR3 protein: CASSYFPKNTGELFF
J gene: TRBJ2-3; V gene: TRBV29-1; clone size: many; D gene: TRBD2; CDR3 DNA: TGCAGCTCCCGGGGGGGGACAGATACGCAGTATTTT; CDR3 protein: CSSRGGTDTQYF